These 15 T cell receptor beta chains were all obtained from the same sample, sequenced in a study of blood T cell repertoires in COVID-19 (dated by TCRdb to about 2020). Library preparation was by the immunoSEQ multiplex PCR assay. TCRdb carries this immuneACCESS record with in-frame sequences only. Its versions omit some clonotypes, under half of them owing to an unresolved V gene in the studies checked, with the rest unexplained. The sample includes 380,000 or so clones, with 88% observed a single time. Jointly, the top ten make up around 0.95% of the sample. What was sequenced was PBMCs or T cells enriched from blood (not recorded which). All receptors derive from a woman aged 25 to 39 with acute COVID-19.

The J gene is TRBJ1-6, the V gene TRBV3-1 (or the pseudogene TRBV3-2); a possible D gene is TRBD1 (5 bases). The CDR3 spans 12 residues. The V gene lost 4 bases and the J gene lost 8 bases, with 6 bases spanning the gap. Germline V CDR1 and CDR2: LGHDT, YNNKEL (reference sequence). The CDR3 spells CASSLGDSPLHF. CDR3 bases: TGTGCCAGCAGCCTAGGGGATTCACCCCTCCACTTT.

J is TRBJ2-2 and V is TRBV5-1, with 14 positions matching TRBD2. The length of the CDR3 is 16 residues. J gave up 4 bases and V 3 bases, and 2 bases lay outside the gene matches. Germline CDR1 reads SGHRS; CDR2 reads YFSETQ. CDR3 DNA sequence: TGCGCCAGCAGCTGGGGGACTAGCGGGGGCACCGGGGAGCTGTTTTTT. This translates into CASSWGTSGGTGELFF. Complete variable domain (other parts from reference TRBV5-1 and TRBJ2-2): KAGVTQTPRYLIKTRGQQVTLSCSPISGHRSVSWYQQTPGQGLQFLFEYFSETQRNKGNFPGRFSGRQFSNSRSEMNVSTLELGDSALYLCASSWGTSGGTGELFFGEGSRLTVL.

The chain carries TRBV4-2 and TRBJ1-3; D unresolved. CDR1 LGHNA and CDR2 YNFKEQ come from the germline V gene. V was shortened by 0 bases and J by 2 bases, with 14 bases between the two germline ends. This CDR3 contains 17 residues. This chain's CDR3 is CASSQEYRVNAGNTIYF. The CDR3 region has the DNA TGTGCCAGCAGCCAAGAATACCGGGTAAACGCTGGAAACACCATATATTTT.

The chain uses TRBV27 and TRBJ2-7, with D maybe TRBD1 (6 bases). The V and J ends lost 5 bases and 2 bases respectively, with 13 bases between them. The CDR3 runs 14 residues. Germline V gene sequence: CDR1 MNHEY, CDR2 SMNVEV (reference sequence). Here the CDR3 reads CASSPHDRPYEQYF. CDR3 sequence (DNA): TGTGCCAGCAGTCCTCATGACAGGCCCTACGAGCAGTACTTC.

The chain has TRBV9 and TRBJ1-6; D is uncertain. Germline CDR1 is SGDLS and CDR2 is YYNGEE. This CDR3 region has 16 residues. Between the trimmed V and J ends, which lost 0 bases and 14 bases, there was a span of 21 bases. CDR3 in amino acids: CASSVAPSPGPRTLHF. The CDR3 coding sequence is TGTGCCAGCAGCGTAGCACCGTCTCCGGGTCCCAGAACCCTCCACTTT.

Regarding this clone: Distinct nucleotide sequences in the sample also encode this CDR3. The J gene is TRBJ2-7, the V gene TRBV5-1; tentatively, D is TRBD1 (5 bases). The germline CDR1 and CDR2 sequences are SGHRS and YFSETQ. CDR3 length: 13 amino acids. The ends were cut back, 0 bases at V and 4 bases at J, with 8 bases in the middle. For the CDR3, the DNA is TGCGCCAGCAGCTTGGATCAGGGTTACGAGCAGTACTTC. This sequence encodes CASSLDQGYEQYF.

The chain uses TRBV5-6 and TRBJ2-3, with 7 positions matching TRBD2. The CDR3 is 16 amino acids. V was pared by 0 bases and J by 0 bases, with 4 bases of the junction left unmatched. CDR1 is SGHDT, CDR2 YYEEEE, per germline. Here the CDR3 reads CASSLGGGTSTDTQYF. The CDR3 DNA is TGTGCCAGCAGCTTGGGCGGGGGAACTAGCACAGATACGCAGTATTTT.

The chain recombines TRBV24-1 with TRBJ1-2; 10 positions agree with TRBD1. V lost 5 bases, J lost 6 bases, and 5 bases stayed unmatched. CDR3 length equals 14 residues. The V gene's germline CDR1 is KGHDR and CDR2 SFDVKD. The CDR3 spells CATSVSGTGDGYTF. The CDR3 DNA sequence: TGTGCCACCAGTGTTTCCGGGACAGGGGATGGCTACACCTTC.

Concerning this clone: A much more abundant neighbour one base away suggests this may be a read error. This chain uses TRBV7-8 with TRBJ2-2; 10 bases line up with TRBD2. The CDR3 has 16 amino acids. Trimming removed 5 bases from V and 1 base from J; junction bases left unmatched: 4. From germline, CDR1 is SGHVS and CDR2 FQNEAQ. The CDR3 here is CASSLGLAENTGELFF. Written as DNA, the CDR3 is TGTGCCAGCAGCCTCGGACTAGCGGAGAACACCGGGGAGCTGTTTTTT.

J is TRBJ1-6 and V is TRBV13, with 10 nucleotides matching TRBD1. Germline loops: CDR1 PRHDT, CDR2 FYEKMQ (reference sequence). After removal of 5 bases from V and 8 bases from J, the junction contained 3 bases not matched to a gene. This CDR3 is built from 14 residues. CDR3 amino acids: CASSLGQGDSPLHF. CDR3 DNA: TGTGCCAGCAGCCTCGGACAGGGGGATTCACCCCTCCACTTT.

The CDR3 loop is CASSLGQKYEQYF. The DNA for the CDR3 is TGTGCCAGCAGCTTAGGACAGAAGTACGAGCAGTACTTC. The V and J genes are TRBV7-2 and TRBJ2-7, with D perhaps matching TRBD1 (5 bases). The CDR3 sequence is 13 residues long. Germline CDR1 SGHTA, CDR2 FQGNSA. V dropped 1 base and J dropped 4 bases, with 8 bases sitting between them.

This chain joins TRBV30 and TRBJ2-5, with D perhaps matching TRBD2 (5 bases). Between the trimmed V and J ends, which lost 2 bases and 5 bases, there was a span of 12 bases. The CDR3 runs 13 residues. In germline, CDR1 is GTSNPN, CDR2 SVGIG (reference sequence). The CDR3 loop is CAWSPGLGETQYF. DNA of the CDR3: TGTGCCTGGAGTCCCGGACTCGGGGAGACCCAGTACTTC.

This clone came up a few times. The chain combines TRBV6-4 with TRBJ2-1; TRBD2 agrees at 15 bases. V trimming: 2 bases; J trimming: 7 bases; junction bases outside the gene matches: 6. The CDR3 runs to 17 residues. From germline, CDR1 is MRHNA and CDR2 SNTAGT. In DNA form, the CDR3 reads TGTGCCAGCAGTGACCGGACTAGCGGGGGGGGTTCGAATGAGCAGTTCTTC. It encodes CASSDRTSGGGSNEQFF.

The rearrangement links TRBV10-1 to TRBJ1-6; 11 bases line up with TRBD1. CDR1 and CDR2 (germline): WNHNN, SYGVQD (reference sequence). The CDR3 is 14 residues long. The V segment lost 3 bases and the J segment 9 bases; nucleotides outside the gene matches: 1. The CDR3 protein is CASSEGTGGSPLHF. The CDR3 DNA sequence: TGCGCCAGCAGTGAAGGGACAGGGGGTTCACCCCTCCACTTT.

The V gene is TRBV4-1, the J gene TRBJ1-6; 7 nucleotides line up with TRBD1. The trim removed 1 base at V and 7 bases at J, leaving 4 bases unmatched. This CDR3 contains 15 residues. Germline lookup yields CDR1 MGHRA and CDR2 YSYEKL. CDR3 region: CASSQVGTDNSPLHF. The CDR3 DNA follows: TGCGCCAGCAGCCAAGTTGGGACAGACAATTCACCCCTCCACTTT.